This T cell receptor beta chain was identified during a study of a mutant IDH1 vaccine in newly diagnosed glioma. The CDR3 contains 14 residues. From germline, CDR1 is SGHRS and CDR2 YFSETQ. V was trimmed by 0 bases and J by 0 bases, leaving 6 bases between them. Time point specified: week 35, safety follow-up. The content of each vaccine dose was 300 ug of mutant IDH1 20-mer peptide, and topical imiquimod accompanied it. As regards this clone: Its antigen remains unknown.

Sequencing used immunoSEQ multiplex PCR; TCRdb keeps in-frame clones, though not all of them. The sample shows 35,000 to 50,000 clones, approximately 92% of them seen only once. This sample comprised PBMCs, obtained from a glioma patient whose treatment included an IDH1 peptide vaccine. V usage is TRBV5-1 and J usage is TRBJ1-2; D call uncertain. This clonotype was sampled from a man aged 45-60 years with glioma. The CDR3 reads CASSLGASNYGYTF. The CDR3 nucleotides read TGCGCCAGCAGCTTGGGCGCCTCTAACTATGGCTACACCTTC.